This T cell receptor (beta chain) was sequenced during a study of Ad26.COV2.S vaccination and SARS-CoV-2 variants. Study-wide results and limits: Measures of TCR breadth and depth may have fallen short of total T cell responses. It was found that vaccine and placebo recipients had similar non-spike TCR breadth.

Comment on this clone: Its antigen is as yet unknown.

Trimming took off 2 bases at V and 4 bases at J, with 8 bases between the two ends. Germline assignment: CDR1 MNHEY and CDR2 SVGEGT. This CDR3 is 14 amino acids long. Clones were read by immunoSEQ multiplex PCR, and TCRdb kept only the in-frame ones, dropping some. The profile shows hundreds of thousands of clones, around nine tenths of them singletons. As for treatment: around 19 received Ad26.COV2.S at low or high dose, single or two shots; roughly five received placebo; per-sample allocation not given. Day 63 after the first vaccine or placebo injection was the time point for sampling. Whoever gave the sample was an adult aged 18-55 years in Boston. SARS-CoV-2 spike from the Wuhan strain was encoded by the vaccine, an Ad26 vector.

The chain carries TRBV6-2 or TRBV6-3 and TRBJ2-2; D is ambiguous. The material sequenced was peripheral blood, taken in a trial of Ad26.COV2.S vaccine versus placebo. This sequence was found in a person aged 18-65 years who received the Ad26.COV2.S COVID-19 vaccine or a placebo. The CDR3 nucleotides are TGTGCCAGCAGTTACGGGCAGACCACCGGGGAGCTGTTTTTT. Translated, it gives CASSYGQTTGELFF.